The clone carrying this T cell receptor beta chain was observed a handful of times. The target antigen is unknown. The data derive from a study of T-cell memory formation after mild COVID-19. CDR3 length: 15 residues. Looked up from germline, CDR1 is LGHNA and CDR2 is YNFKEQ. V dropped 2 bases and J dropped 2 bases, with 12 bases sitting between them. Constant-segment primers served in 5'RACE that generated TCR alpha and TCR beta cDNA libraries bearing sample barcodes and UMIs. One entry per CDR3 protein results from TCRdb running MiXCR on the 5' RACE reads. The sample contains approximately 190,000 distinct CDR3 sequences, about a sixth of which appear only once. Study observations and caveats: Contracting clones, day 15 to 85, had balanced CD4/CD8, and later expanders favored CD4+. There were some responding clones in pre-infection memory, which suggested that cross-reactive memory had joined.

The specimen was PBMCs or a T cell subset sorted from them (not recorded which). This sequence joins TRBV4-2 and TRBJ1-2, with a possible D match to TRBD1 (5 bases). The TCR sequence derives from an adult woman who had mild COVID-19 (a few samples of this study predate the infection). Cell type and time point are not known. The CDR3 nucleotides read TGTGCCAGCAGCCAACGTTGGCAGGGCAACTATGGCTACACCTTC. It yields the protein CASSQRWQGNYGYTF.